The 25 T cell receptor beta chains below all came from one sample that was sequenced in a study of cytomegalovirus exposure and HLA in healthy donors. The PCR used 60 Vbeta and 13 Jbeta primers. Assay: immunoSEQ multiplex PCR; the TCRdb copy retains only in-frame clones and omits some. The sample lists about 200,000 clones, roughly 80% occurring once. Sequenced material: PBMCs. Receptor source: a woman aged 45-65 years in good health and CMV-seropositive.

In this sample, this clone turned up once. The chain recombines TRBV7-2 with TRBJ2-5; 10 bases fit TRBD2. CDR3 length: 15 amino acids. Germline V gives CDR1 SGHTA, CDR2 FQGNSA. Trimming removed 1 base from V and 6 bases from J; junction bases left unmatched: 5. CDR3 sequence reads: CASSLEAGGPQTQYF. The CDR3, as DNA: TGTGCCAGCAGCTTAGAAGCGGGGGGGCCACAGACCCAGTACTTC.

The chain has TRBV5-1 and TRBJ2-5; no definite D call. From germline, CDR1 is SGHRS and CDR2 YFSETQ. V lost 3 bases to trimming and J lost 4 bases, with 10 bases between them. The CDR3 totals 13 residues. CDR3 in DNA: TGCGCCAGCAGCTCCCTTCCTCGAGAGACCCAGTACTTC. Amino acids: CASSSLPRETQYF.

The CDR3 reads CASSWTGSTDTQYF. As DNA, the CDR3 is TGTGCCAGCAGCTGGACAGGGAGCACAGATACGCAGTATTTT. The chain carries TRBV7-6 and TRBJ2-3, with 8 bases identical to TRBD1. CDR1 SGHVS and CDR2 FNYEAQ come from the germline V gene. The CDR3 sequence is 14 residues long. Germline trimming cut 4 bases from V and 0 bases from J; bases unmatched to any gene: 0.

The J gene is TRBJ2-5, the V gene TRBV2; unclear D gene. V lost 7 bases to trimming and J lost 2 bases, with 11 bases between them. Germline CDR1 is SNHLY and CDR2 is FYNNEI. The CDR3 is 13 amino acids. CDR3 bases: TGTGCCAGCACTTCCGGGTGGCAAGAGACCCAGTACTTC. Translated: CASTSGWQETQYF.

This sequence joins TRBV7-8 and TRBJ2-7; 9 bases are a match to TRBD1. The germline V gene encodes CDR1 SGHVS and CDR2 FQNEAQ. This CDR3 is 18 amino acids long. J lost 3 bases, V lost 3 bases, and 15 bases had no gene match. CDR3 protein: CASSFGTGMTTASYEQYF. DNA for the CDR3: TGTGCCAGCAGCTTCGGGACAGGGATGACAACGGCAAGCTACGAGCAGTACTTC.

The rearrangement joins TRBV10-3 to TRBJ1-4; D possibly corresponds to TRBD1 (6 bases). The CDR3 runs to 14 residues. CDR1 is ENHRY and CDR2 is SYGVKD in the germline V gene. The V and J ends lost 10 bases and 6 bases respectively, with 18 bases between them. The CDR3 region is CATGGGPGDEKLFF. CDR3 nucleotide sequence: TGTGCCACCGGGGGGGGCCCGGGGGATGAAAAACTGTTTTTT.

The J gene is TRBJ2-2, the V gene TRBV5-1; 13 nucleotides align to TRBD2. V lost 5 bases, J lost 5 bases, and 9 bases stayed unmatched. The CDR3 has 17 amino acids. Per germline, CDR1 SGHRS and CDR2 YFSETQ. CDR3 residues: CASSPGLAGANTGELFF. In DNA form, the CDR3 reads TGCGCCAGCAGTCCCGGACTAGCGGGAGCCAATACCGGGGAGCTGTTTTTT.

Note on this clone: The sample has other DNA sequences that encode this CDR3 too. The V and J genes are TRBV28 and TRBJ2-7; 9 positions match TRBD1. CDR1 is MDHEN, CDR2 SYDVKM, per germline. With V trimmed by 5 bases and J by 6 bases, 5 bases remained unmatched. The CDR3 runs 13 residues. This CDR3 is CASSPGQGGEQYF. The DNA of the CDR3 is TGTGCCAGCAGTCCGGGACAGGGCGGCGAGCAGTACTTC.

Notes on this clone: Relative to the germline gene, one junction end is altered; a read error may explain this. This chain links TRBV7-9 with TRBJ2-1; 7 bases match TRBD2. CDR1 and CDR2 (germline): SEHNR, FQNEAQ (reference sequence). The CDR3 has 13 residues. CDR3 nucleotide sequence: TGTTCCAGCAGTACCCGACTAGCCAATGAGCAGTTCTTC. Its translation: CSSSTRLANEQFF. Using reference TRBV7-9 and TRBJ2-1 for the parts outside the CDR3, the full variable domain is DTGVSQNPRHKITKRGQNVTFRCDPISEHNRLYWYRQTLGQGPEFLTYFQNEAQLEKSRLLSDRFSAERPKGSFSTLEIQRTEQGDSAMYLCSSSTRLANEQFFGPGTRLTVL.

The chain employs TRBV28 and TRBJ2-2, with 7 positions matching TRBD2. Losses at the gene ends were 8 bases for V and 3 bases for J; bases not matched to a gene: 6. This CDR3 region has 14 residues. CDR1 MDHEN and CDR2 SYDVKM come from the germline V gene. CDR3 sequence: CASGGGAYTGELFF. The CDR3 DNA reads as TGTGCCAGCGGGGGAGGGGCCTACACCGGGGAGCTGTTTTTT.

V usage is TRBV7-6 and J usage is TRBJ2-7, with TRBD1 identical over 8 bases. The germline gives CDR1 SGHVS, CDR2 FNYEAQ. The CDR3 spans 14 residues. V shed 3 bases, J shed 5 bases, and the junction held 6 bases outside the gene matches. Here the CDR3 reads CASSFLEQGDEQYF. In DNA, the CDR3 is TGTGCCAGCAGCTTCTTGGAACAGGGGGACGAGCAGTACTTC.

The gene calls are TRBV14 and TRBJ2-7; D is possibly TRBD1 (5 bases). V was trimmed by 3 bases and J by 3 bases, leaving 6 bases between them. This CDR3 is built from 12 residues. Germline assignment: CDR1 SGHDN and CDR2 FVKESK. CDR3 loop: CASSQQGYEQYF. The CDR3 bases are TGTGCCAGCAGCCAGCAGGGCTACGAGCAGTACTTC.

CDR3 region: CASSGGQGRTGYGYTF. DNA for the CDR3: TGTGCCAGCAGTGGGGGACAGGGACGGACGGGATATGGCTACACCTTC. The rearrangement joins TRBV6-1 to TRBJ1-2; 9 nucleotides match TRBD1. The CDR3 has 16 residues. Germline V gene sequence: CDR1 MNHNS, CDR2 SASEGT. The V and J ends lost 4 bases and 5 bases, in that order; junction bases with no gene match: 11.

The chain recombines TRBV19 with TRBJ1-3; 8 positions agree with TRBD1. The J segment lost 3 bases and the V segment lost 5 bases, leaving 6 bases of the junction unmatched. The CDR3 sequence is 15 residues long. CDR1 and CDR2 from the germline V gene are LNHDA and SQIVND (reference sequence). DNA of the CDR3: TGTGCCAGTAGTTCCGGGACAGGCGGTGGAAACACCATATATTTT. Protein: CASSSGTGGGNTIYF. Looking up the rest from reference TRBV19 and TRBJ1-3 gives the full variable domain: DGGITQSPKYLFRKEGQNVTLSCEQNLNHDAMYWYRQDPGQGLRLIYYSQIVNDFQKGDIAEGYSVSREKKESFPLTVTSAQKNPTAFYLCASSSGTGGGNTIYFGEGSWLTVV.

The V gene is TRBV27, the J gene TRBJ1-4, with a weak D call TRBD1 (6 bases). This CDR3 contains 17 residues. Germline-derived CDR1 and CDR2 are MNHEY and SMNVEV (reference sequence). Trimming shortened V by 4 bases and J by 7 bases, and 22 bases separated the two germline ends. CDR3 sequence: CASSWGSAQGITEKLFF. In nucleotides, the CDR3 is TGTGCCAGCAGTTGGGGCAGCGCACAGGGAATAACTGAAAAACTGTTTTTT.

This chain uses TRBV28 with TRBJ2-7; TRBD2 matches at 11 bases. Germline V gives CDR1 MDHEN, CDR2 SYDVKM. This CDR3 region has 15 residues. The trim removed 5 bases at V and 6 bases at J, leaving 9 bases unmatched. The CDR3 nucleotides read TGTGCCAGCAGTATTCGTCTAGCGGGAGGTGGCGAGCAGTACTTC. It is translated as CASSIRLAGGGEQYF.

Only one count was recorded for this clone. The chain joins TRBV7-8 to TRBJ2-1, with TRBD2 matching 8 bases. Germline trimming cut 4 bases from V and 5 bases from J; bases unmatched to any gene: 10. Germline CDR1 SGHVS, CDR2 FQNEAQ. The CDR3 loop spans 16 amino acids. CDR3 sequence: CASSSTSTSAHNEQFF. CDR3 in DNA: TGTGCCAGCAGCTCAACCTCGACTAGCGCCCACAATGAGCAGTTCTTC. The whole variable domain, remainder taken from reference TRBV7-8 and TRBJ2-1, is GAGVSQSPRYKVAKRGQDVALRCDPISGHVSLFWYQQALGQGPEFLTYFQNEAQLDKSGLPSDRFFAERPEGSVSTLKIQRTQQEDSAVYLCASSSTSTSAHNEQFFGPGTRLTVL.

The chain couples TRBV5-3 to TRBJ1-4; D is ambiguous. TRBV5-3 is given ORF status, its function remaining uncertain. V gave up 4 bases and J gave up 3 bases, with 19 bases separating them. This CDR3 contains 17 residues. CDR3 amino acids: CARSAWAFRGANEKLFF. CDR3 nucleotides: TGTGCCAGAAGCGCCTGGGCTTTCCGGGGAGCTAATGAAAAACTGTTTTTT.

In this sample, this clone turned up a few times. This chain links TRBV18 with TRBJ1-1; D not certain. The CDR3 sequence is 14 residues long. In germline, CDR1 is KGHSH, CDR2 LQKENI. Trimming removed 2 bases from V and 1 base from J, with 8 bases in between. CDR3 sequence: CASSPGRTNTEAFF. For the CDR3, the DNA is TGTGCCAGCTCACCAGGCCGTACGAACACTGAAGCTTTCTTT.

The table lists this clone with a count of one. The chain links TRBV7-2 to TRBJ2-4, with TRBD2 matching 9 bases. V was pared by 5 bases and J by 8 bases, with 7 bases of the junction left unmatched. CDR3 length: 14 residues. Germline V gene data show CDR1 as SGHTA and CDR2 as FQGNSA. The CDR3 protein is CASSRREGVDIQYF. The CDR3 DNA reads TGTGCCAGCAGCCGGCGGGAGGGTGTCGACATTCAGTACTTC.

The chain links TRBV2 to TRBJ1-4; D gene uncertain. The germline V gene has CDR1 SNHLY and CDR2 FYNNEI. Trimming removed 3 bases at V and 6 bases at J, with 11 bases between. The CDR3 sequence is 14 residues long. CDR3 in amino acids: CASSDGGEDEKLFF. CDR3 bases: TGTGCCAGCAGTGACGGCGGTGAGGATGAAAAACTGTTTTTT.

The chain joins TRBV7-2 to TRBJ2-3; a possible D gene is TRBD1 (6 bases). The CDR3 extends over 15 amino acids. In germline, CDR1 is SGHTA, CDR2 FQGNSA. V lost 4 bases and J 2 bases, leaving 13 bases between the germline ends. CDR3 sequence (DNA): TGTGCCAGCAGCTCCCCAGGGGCCTTCACAGATACGCAGTATTTT. Its protein product is CASSSPGAFTDTQYF.

The CDR3 here is CASSPPGTGGMVTEAFF. CDR3 in DNA: TGTGCCAGCTCACCGCCCGGGACAGGGGGCATGGTCACTGAAGCTTTCTTT. This chain links TRBV18 with TRBJ1-1; 12 nucleotides agree with TRBD1. CDR3 length: 17 residues. V gave up 3 bases and J gave up 4 bases; unmatched junction bases: 9. Germline V gene sequence: CDR1 KGHSH, CDR2 LQKENI.

The chain carries TRBV21-1 and TRBJ1-1; TRBD1, as called in the table, went unchecked against the DNA. TRBV21-1 is tagged as a pseudogene. This CDR3 is 16 amino acids long. The CDR3 reads CASSKDLTGMNTEAFF. In DNA form, the CDR3 reads TGTGCCAGCAGCAAAGACCTGACAGGGATGAACACTGAAGCTTTCTTT.

The chain carries TRBV7-2 and TRBJ1-4, with D tentatively TRBD1 (5 bases). This CDR3 is built from 15 residues. V was pared by 3 bases and J by 7 bases, with 15 bases between. Germline V gene lookup returns CDR1 SGHTA and CDR2 FQGNSA. In DNA, the CDR3 is TGTGCCAGCAGCTTCGGGGGAGGTTCTTTTGAAAAACTGTTTTTT. Protein: CASSFGGGSFEKLFF.